This T cell receptor beta chain was observed in a study of PD-L1 blockade in urothelial cancer (dated by TCRdb to 2016 to 2017). For the study in its entirety: All patients started therapy in about 2014 and received atezolizumab 1,200 mg intravenously every 3 weeks. In the same patients who had TCR sequencing, pretreatment tumors also underwent whole exome sequencing and RNA sequencing. Durable clinical benefit was defined as a progression-free survival longer than 6 months, and TCR features were additionally tested against progression-free survival and overall survival. Eight to ten patients achieved durable clinical benefit and roughly 20 did not. Twenty-five of 29 patients were males with bladder-origin urothelial cancer, and about 60% of the roughly 30 reported a prior smoking history. Pretreatment tumor samples, along with matched peripheral blood collected serially before and after atezolizumab treatment, underwent TCR sequencing. Blood samples were analyzed at 3 weeks after treatment start (second dose) and at 6 weeks after treatment start. Patients had an ECOG performance status of 0 or 1 and had received between 0 and 3 prior chemotherapy regimens. The study was an exploratory multi-omic analysis of somatic, immune and clinical correlates of response to PD-L1 blockade with atezolizumab in urothelial cancer. Pretreatment blood TCR-seq was available for 30 or so patients, at least one posttreatment blood collection was obtained for 25 or so patients, and tumor TCR-seq was available for 25 or so patients. Blood samples gave a median of 141,255 T cells and tens of thousands of unique TCRs, with a median clonality of roughly 0.08.

What the research found in general, with its limitations: Among patients with durable benefit, tumor-associated TCR clones showed greater expansion in peripheral blood 3 weeks after treatment started (n ≈ 23, p = 0.022). Improved progression-free and overall survival was associated with having pretreatment peripheral blood TCR clonality below the median. Because the sample size was small (n of about 29) and many exploratory analyses were performed, the results are intended to be hypothesis-generating.

The label giving this sample's time point can be read as: peripheral blood 6 weeks after treatment start. A total of 29 patients with locally advanced or metastatic urothelial carcinoma, treated at Memorial Sloan Kettering on a trial protocol, made up the cohort. Peripheral blood mononuclear cells were collected pretreatment and during treatment, with between 1 and 8 total time points obtained per patient. The Qiagen DNeasy Blood extraction kit was used to purify genomic DNA from total PBMCs and tumor samples. PBMCs were collected pretreatment and during treatment, and were isolated and stored as previously described. Details on this clone: The antigen it recognizes is unknown. No qualities accompany the bases; no much larger clone lies one base away.

Each PCR received spiked-in synthetic TCR analog templates so that absolute template abundance could be estimated from read counts. The immunoSEQ assay was used to amplify TCRbeta CDR3 regions from genomic DNA with bias-controlled V and J gene primers. Sequencing of rearranged TCRbeta segments was done at approximately 20X coverage. Per the authors' processing: Sequencing errors were corrected by clustering and CDR3s were annotated against IMGT to assign V, D and J genes. Out-of-frame and stop-codon sequences were excluded, and only productive TCRbeta rearrangements were used in downstream analyses. Clonality was computed as one minus Shannon entropy normalized by the log of the number of unique productive sequences. Fisher's exact test with Benjamini-Hochberg correction, using a cutoff of adjusted p below 0.01, was how clones that differed between time points or between blood and tumor were identified. As stored in TCRdb, this immuneACCESS dataset retains in-frame rearrangements with V and J assigned. A fraction of the clones does not appear; measured against another copy, unresolved V genes explain less than half of the discrepancy, and the remainder lacks a known reason. V and J calls and clone size are copied from that table; D and trimming were computed from the DNA. Counted in this sample were around 53,000 clones; approximately 86% of them appeared once. Approximately 2% of the sample rests with the top ten.

This sequence originates from a man in his fifties or sixties with urothelial cancer. Specimen: PBMCs, collected around atezolizumab (anti-PD-L1) treatment.

The CDR3 protein is CASSPRAGSSGVTDTQYF. The DNA reads TGTGCCAGCTCACCAAGGGCGGGTTCGAGCGGGGTCACAGATACGCAGTATTTT. The sequence links TRBV18 to TRBJ2-3, with 7 bases matching TRBD2. For CDR1 and CDR2, the germline V gene lists KGHSH and LQKENI. Taken from cysteine to phenylalanine, the CDR3 has 18 residues. CDR3 DNA is the only sequence kept; it has 54 bases, read in frame from the first base. V is trimmed back by 2 bases and J by 2 bases, and the junction contains 13 bases that no gene match accounts for.